This T cell receptor (beta chain) was captured by sequencing in a study of T cells in women clearing cervical HPV infection. Study-level results: Repertoire richness, not evenness, was significantly elevated in CIN3+ cases versus controls.

Regarding this clone: Its cognate antigen is unknown.

The repertoire was sequenced with immunoSEQ multiplex PCR; TCRdb's copy has only in-frame clones and lacks some. The table for this sample gives over 35,000 clones. Sequencing was performed on blood buffy coat. The TCR originated in a woman between 18 and 75 years old with a cervical HPV16 infection that either progressed to CIN3+ or cleared (not recorded which).

The CDR3 loop reads CASSYSKGLRNQPQHF. CDR3 DNA, as far as it was read: TGTGCCAGCAGTTACTCGAAGGGGCTCCGCAATCAGCCC. The V call is TRBV6-2 or TRBV6-3, the J call TRBJ1-5; perhaps TRBD1 as D (5 bases). With the read ending 3 residues before the CDR3 end, the germline J gene is used to fill in that end. V gave up 0 bases and J gave up 2 bases, with 11 bases separating them. The CDR3 is 16 amino acids. Germline V gives CDR1 MNHEY, CDR2 SVGEGT.